The following is a T cell receptor beta chain sequence with its context. These data are taken from a study of blood T cell repertoires in COVID-19. Study-wide background: Italy, Spain and the United States were the sources of the convalescent and acute COVID-19 samples.

Authors' analysis steps: Amplification from reference gene primers served as the basis for estimated nucleated cell counts. The protocol was immunoSEQ multiplex PCR, while the TCRdb copy is restricted to in-frame clones and leaves out a portion. V and J calls plus clone size are reproduced from that table; the DNA served to infer D and trimming. The data hold about 360,000 clones, with 88% observed a single time. The CDR3 sequence is 18 residues long. The germline CDR1 and CDR2 sequences are SGHRS and YFSETQ. Germline trimming cut 3 bases from V and 0 bases from J; bases unmatched to any gene: 9. Participants spanned ages about 18 to 90 years and resided in around 25 US areas. Cohort assignment relied on participant-reported clinical history.

This receptor was taken from a woman between 40 and 55 years old with acute COVID-19. Sequencing input: PBMCs or T cells enriched from blood (not recorded which). V and J are TRBV5-1 and TRBJ2-6, with TRBD2 identical over 7 bases. CDR3 residues: CASSSRAGENSGANVLTF. DNA for the CDR3: TGCGCCAGCAGCTCACGCGCGGGGGAGAACTCTGGGGCCAACGTCCTGACTTTC.